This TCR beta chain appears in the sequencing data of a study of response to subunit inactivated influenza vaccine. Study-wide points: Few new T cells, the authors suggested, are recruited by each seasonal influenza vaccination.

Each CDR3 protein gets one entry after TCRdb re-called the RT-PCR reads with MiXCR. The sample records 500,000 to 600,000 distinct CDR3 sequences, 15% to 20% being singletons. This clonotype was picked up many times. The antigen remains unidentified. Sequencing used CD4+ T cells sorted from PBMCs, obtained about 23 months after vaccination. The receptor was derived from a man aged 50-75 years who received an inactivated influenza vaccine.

The CDR3 region is CASTEQSRGIIAKNIQYF. The CDR3 nucleotides read TGTGCCAGCACCGAACAAAGTAGAGGGATTATAGCCAAAAACATTCAGTACTTC. This chain joins TRBV28 and TRBJ2-4; perhaps TRBD2 as D (5 bases). The CDR3 is 18 amino acids. CDR1 is MDHEN, CDR2 SYDVKM, per germline. The germline V and J ends were trimmed by 7 bases and 0 bases, with 22 bases remaining between them.